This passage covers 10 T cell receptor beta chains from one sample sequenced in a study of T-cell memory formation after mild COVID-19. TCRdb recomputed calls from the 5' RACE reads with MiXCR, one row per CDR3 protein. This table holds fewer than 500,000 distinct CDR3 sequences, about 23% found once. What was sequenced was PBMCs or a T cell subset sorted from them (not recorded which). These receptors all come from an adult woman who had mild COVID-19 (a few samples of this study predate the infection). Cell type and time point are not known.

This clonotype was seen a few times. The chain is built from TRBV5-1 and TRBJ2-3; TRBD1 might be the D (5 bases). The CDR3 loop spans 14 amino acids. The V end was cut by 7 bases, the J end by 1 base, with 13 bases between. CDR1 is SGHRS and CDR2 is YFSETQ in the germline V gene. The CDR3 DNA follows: TGCGCCAGCTGTAGACAGTTCGGCACAGATACGCAGTATTTT. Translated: CASCRQFGTDTQYF. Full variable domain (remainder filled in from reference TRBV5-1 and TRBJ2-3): KAGVTQTPRYLIKTRGQQVTLSCSPISGHRSVSWYQQTPGQGLQFLFEYFSETQRNKGNFPGRFSGRQFSNSRSEMNVSTLELGDSALYLCASCRQFGTDTQYFGPGTRLTVL.

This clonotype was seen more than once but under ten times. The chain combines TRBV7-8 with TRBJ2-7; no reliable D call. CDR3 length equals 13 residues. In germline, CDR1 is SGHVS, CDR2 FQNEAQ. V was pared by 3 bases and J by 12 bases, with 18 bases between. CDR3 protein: CASSFLQEGPGYF. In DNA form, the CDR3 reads TGTGCCAGCAGCTTCCTTCAGGAAGGACCTGGGTACTTC.

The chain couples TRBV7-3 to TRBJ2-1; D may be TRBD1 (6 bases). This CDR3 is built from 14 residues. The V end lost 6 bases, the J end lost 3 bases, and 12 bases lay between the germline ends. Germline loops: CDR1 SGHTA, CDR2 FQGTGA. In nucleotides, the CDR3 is TGTGCCAGCAGTCCAGGACAGATCTACAATGAGCAGTTCTTC. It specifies CASSPGQIYNEQFF.

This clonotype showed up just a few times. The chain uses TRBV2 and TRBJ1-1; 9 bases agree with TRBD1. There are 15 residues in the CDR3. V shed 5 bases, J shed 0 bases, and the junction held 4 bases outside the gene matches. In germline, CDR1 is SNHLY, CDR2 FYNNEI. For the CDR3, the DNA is TGTGCCAGCAGTACTGGACAGGGGCTGAACACTGAAGCTTTCTTT. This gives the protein CASSTGQGLNTEAFF. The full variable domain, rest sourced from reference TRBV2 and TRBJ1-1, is EPEVTQTPSHQVTQMGQEVILRCVPISNHLYFYWYRQILGQKVEFLVSFYNNEISEKSEIFDDQFSVERPDGSNFTLKIRSTKLEDSAMYFCASSTGQGLNTEAFFGQGTRLTVV.

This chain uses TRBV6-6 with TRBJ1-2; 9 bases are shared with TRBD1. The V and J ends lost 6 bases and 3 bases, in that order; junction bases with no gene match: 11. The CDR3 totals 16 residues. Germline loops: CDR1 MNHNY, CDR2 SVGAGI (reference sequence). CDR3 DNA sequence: TGTGCCAGCAGACCGACAGGGGGATCGGCTTACTATGGCTACACCTTC. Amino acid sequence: CASRPTGGSAYYGYTF.

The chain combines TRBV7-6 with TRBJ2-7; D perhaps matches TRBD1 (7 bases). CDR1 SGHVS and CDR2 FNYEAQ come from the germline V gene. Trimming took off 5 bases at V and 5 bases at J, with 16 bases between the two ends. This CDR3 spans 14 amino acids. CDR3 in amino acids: CASSPRQGGNEQYF. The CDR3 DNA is TGTGCCAGCAGCCCACGACAGGGAGGCAACGAGCAGTACTTC.

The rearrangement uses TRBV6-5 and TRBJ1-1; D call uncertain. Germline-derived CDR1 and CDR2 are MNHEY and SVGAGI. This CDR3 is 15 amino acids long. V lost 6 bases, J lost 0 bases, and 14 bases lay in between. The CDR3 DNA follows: TGTGCCAGCAGCCCCCGTCCAGGTGTGAACACTGAAGCTTTCTTT. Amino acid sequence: CASSPRPGVNTEAFF.

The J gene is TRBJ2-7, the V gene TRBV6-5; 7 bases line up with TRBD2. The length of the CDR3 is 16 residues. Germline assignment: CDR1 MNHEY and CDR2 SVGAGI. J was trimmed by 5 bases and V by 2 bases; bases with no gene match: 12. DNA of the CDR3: TGTGCCAGCAGTTACCGGTGGGGGGGATCAGGCAACGAGCAGTACTTC. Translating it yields CASSYRWGGSGNEQYF.

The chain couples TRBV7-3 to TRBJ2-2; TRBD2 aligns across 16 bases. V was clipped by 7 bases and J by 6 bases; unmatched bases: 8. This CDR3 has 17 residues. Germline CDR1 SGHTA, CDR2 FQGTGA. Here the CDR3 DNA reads TGTGCCAGCACCAACCCGGGACTAGCGGGAGGGCCCGGGGAGCTGTTTTTT. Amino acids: CASTNPGLAGGPGELFF.

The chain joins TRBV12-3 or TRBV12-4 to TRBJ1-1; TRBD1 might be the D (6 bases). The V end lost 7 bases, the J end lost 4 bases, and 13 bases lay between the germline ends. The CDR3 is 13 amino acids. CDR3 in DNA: TGTGCCAGCACTCAGGGGAGGACCACTGAAGCTTTCTTT. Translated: CASTQGRTTEAFF.